These 21 T cell receptor beta chains were all obtained from the same sample, sequenced in a study of T-cell reconstitution after alpha-beta-depleted transplantation in children. The TCRbeta library was prepared with unique molecular identifiers. TCRdb used MiXCR to reprocess the PCR reads, holding one entry per CDR3 protein. The table includes tens of thousands of distinct CDR3 sequences, roughly 5% detected once. The sequenced sample was PBMCs, mostly from graft donor cells, obtained 180 days after TCRalphabeta/CD19-depleted stem cell transplant. These receptors all stem from a boy less than two years old who had a stem cell transplant for acute myeloid leukemia, so the T cells may come from the graft donor.

This clonotype was seen repeatedly, ten times or more. V and J are TRBV5-1 and TRBJ2-1, with 8 bases matching TRBD2. Germline-derived CDR1 and CDR2 are SGHRS and YFSETQ. The ends lost 0 bases at V and 10 bases at J; junction bases unmatched: 9. This CDR3 spans 15 amino acids. The CDR3 sequence: CASSLAGAGAGEQFF. In nucleotides, the CDR3 is TGCGCCAGCAGCTTGGCGGGAGCGGGGGCGGGGGAGCAGTTCTTC.

At least ten counts were recorded for this clonotype. The chain links TRBV12-3 or TRBV12-4 to TRBJ1-5; D is perhaps TRBD1 (5 bases). The CDR3 totals 15 residues. V was pared by 6 bases and J by 4 bases, with 16 bases between. CDR3: CASRQEWGGNQPQHF. CDR3 bases: TGTGCCAGCAGGCAAGAATGGGGCGGGAATCAGCCCCAGCATTTT.

This clonotype was found many times. V is TRBV20-1 and J is TRBJ2-5, with a weak D call TRBD1 (7 bases). The germline V and J ends were trimmed by 1 base and 7 bases, with 13 bases remaining between them. Germline values: CDR1 DFQATT, CDR2 SNEGSKA (reference sequence). CDR3 length: 13 residues. The CDR3 loop reads CSARGQGGWTQYF. CDR3 bases: TGCAGTGCTAGAGGCCAGGGGGGTTGGACCCAGTACTTC.

This clonotype has a count of ten or more. This rearrangement joins TRBV5-1 to TRBJ2-7, with D possibly matching TRBD1 (7 bases). V lost 1 base and J lost 7, with 9 bases in between. The CDR3 length is 12 residues. Per germline, CDR1 SGHRS and CDR2 YFSETQ. The CDR3 reads CASSLSGGEQYV. The CDR3 nucleotides read TGCGCCAGCAGCTTGTCAGGGGGGGAGCAGTACGTC.

This clonotype was recorded at least ten times. This chain connects TRBV24-1 to TRBJ1-2, with unresolved D. The CDR3 covers 14 residues. V lost 9 bases to trimming and J lost 3 bases, with 16 bases between them. The germline gives CDR1 KGHDR, CDR2 SFDVKD. The CDR3 spells CATGSTAWDYGYTF. The CDR3 DNA sequence: TGTGCCACCGGTTCTACGGCCTGGGACTATGGCTACACCTTC.

This clonotype was detected ten times or more. The chain uses TRBV20-1 and TRBJ1-1; the D is unclear. V lost 6 bases to trimming and J lost 0 bases, with 11 bases between them. The CDR3 covers 13 residues. From germline, CDR1 is DFQATT and CDR2 SNEGSKA (reference sequence). The chain's CDR3 is CSAEKLMNTEAFF. Here the CDR3 DNA reads TGCAGTGCCGAAAAGCTGATGAACACTGAAGCTTTCTTT.

In this sample, this clonotype turned up many times. The chain carries TRBV12-3 or TRBV12-4 and TRBJ1-2; D gene uncertain. Between the trimmed V and J ends, which lost 3 bases and 6 bases, there was a span of 17 bases. The CDR3 spans 15 residues. In nucleotides, the CDR3 is TGTGCCAGCAGTTTGTTCCCGGAAGAGTTGGATGGCTACACCTTC. Translating it yields CASSLFPEELDGYTF.

This clonotype was detected ten times or more. The rearrangement uses TRBV6-2 or TRBV6-3 and TRBJ2-7, with a weak D call TRBD2 (6 bases). The CDR3 is 15 residues long. V lost 7 bases to trimming and J lost 3 bases, with 19 bases between them. From germline, CDR1 is MNHEY and CDR2 SVGEGT. For the CDR3, the DNA is TGTGCCAGCAACCTGGCGGACGGACTATACTACGAGCAGTACTTC. Amino acids: CASNLADGLYYEQYF.

The sample holds many counts of this clonotype. J is TRBJ1-6 and V is TRBV27; D is perhaps TRBD1 (5 bases). CDR1 and CDR2 (germline): MNHEY, SMNVEV (reference sequence). Between the trimmed V and J ends, which lost 5 bases and 8 bases, there was a span of 16 bases. The CDR3 is made up of 15 amino acids. The DNA of the CDR3 is TGTGCCAGCAGTCCCCGGGACTATCGAGATTCACCCCTCCACTTT. Protein sequence: CASSPRDYRDSPLHF.

This clonotype came up many times. The V call is TRBV28, the J call TRBJ1-6, with 7 bases fitting TRBD1. There are 14 residues in the CDR3. Germline values: CDR1 MDHEN, CDR2 SYDVKM. J gave up 7 bases and V 4 bases, and 4 bases lay outside the gene matches. CDR3 sequence reads: CASSSGTVNSPLHF. In nucleotides, the CDR3 is TGTGCCAGCAGTTCAGGGACAGTCAATTCACCCCTCCACTTT.

The sample holds many counts of this clonotype. The chain joins TRBV7-2 to TRBJ1-3; D gene ambiguous. V was shortened by 5 bases and J by 0 bases, with 8 bases between the two germline ends. The germline gives CDR1 SGHTA, CDR2 FQGNSA. The CDR3 loop spans 14 amino acids. The CDR3 DNA follows: TGTGCCAGCAGCGACGGACTCTCTGGAAACACCATATATTTT. Protein product: CASSDGLSGNTIYF.

This clonotype showed up many times. The chain joins TRBV4-1 to TRBJ2-7, with D uncertain. Germline V lookup: CDR1 MGHRA, CDR2 YSYEKL. V gave up 0 bases and J gave up 0 bases, with 12 bases separating them. There are 16 residues in the CDR3. The CDR3 sequence: CASSQEERHFSYEQYF. The CDR3 bases are TGCGCCAGCAGCCAAGAGGAAAGACATTTCTCCTACGAGCAGTACTTC.

Details on this clonotype: This may be a read error, as it is one base from a much larger clone. The V call is TRBV7-9, the J call TRBJ2-7; 7 bases map to TRBD1. There are 15 residues in the CDR3. Germline CDR1 SEHNR, CDR2 FQNEAQ (reference sequence). The CDR3 nucleotides are TGTGCCAGCAGCTCTACCTTGGGACAGCGTGTCGAGCCGTACTTC. Translation: CASSSTLGQRVEPYF.

This clonotype was seen repeatedly, ten times or more. The chain couples TRBV12-3 or TRBV12-4 to TRBJ2-7, with D unclear. The V gene lost 6 bases and the J gene lost 3 bases, with 15 bases spanning the gap. The CDR3 has 14 amino acids. This CDR3 reads CASSPFLLNYEQYF. For the CDR3, the DNA is TGTGCCAGCAGCCCCTTTCTCCTAAACTACGAGCAGTACTTC.

This clonotype was seen repeatedly, ten times or more. The gene calls are TRBV5-1 and TRBJ1-3; D is unclear. The CDR3 sequence is 12 residues long. V dropped 3 bases and J dropped 5 bases, with 6 bases sitting between them. Germline V lookup: CDR1 SGHRS, CDR2 YFSETQ. The CDR3 DNA reads TGCGCCAGCAGCTCCGGTAGAAACACCATATATTTT. Its translation: CASSSGRNTIYF.

This clonotype was detected many times. The CDR3 DNA is TGTGCCAGCTGGGACAGGGGGAGCGGCTACACCTTC. It is translated as CASWDRGSGYTF. The chain links TRBV6-5 to TRBJ1-2, with 11 bases aligning to TRBD1. Germline V gives CDR1 MNHEY, CDR2 SVGAGI. This CDR3 has 12 amino acids. The V gene end was trimmed by 8 bases and the J gene end by 8 bases; junction bases not matched to a gene: 4.

This clonotype was seen ten or more times. The V call is TRBV5-1, the J call TRBJ2-1; no reliable D call. CDR1 is SGHRS, CDR2 YFSETQ, per germline. V was trimmed by 4 bases and J by 5 bases, leaving 19 bases between them. The length of the CDR3 is 16 residues. This CDR3 reads CASSLPLSSGDNEQFF. The CDR3 DNA is TGCGCCAGCAGCCTCCCCCTAAGCTCCGGTGACAATGAGCAGTTCTTC.

This clonotype was observed at least ten times. The genes are TRBV20-1 and TRBJ2-1; 7 nucleotides agree with TRBD1. The V gene's germline CDR1 is DFQATT and CDR2 SNEGSKA (reference sequence). This CDR3 is 14 amino acids long. Germline trimming cut 5 bases from V and 4 bases from J; bases unmatched to any gene: 8. The CDR3 DNA is TGCAGTGCTCCCGAAGGGGGCCTATACAATGAGCAGTTCTTC. As protein: CSAPEGGLYNEQFF.

This clonotype was seen just once. The chain couples TRBV3-1 to TRBJ2-2; possibly TRBD1 or TRBD2 for D (5 bases each). The CDR3 spans 17 residues. CDR1 and CDR2 (germline): LGHDT, YNNKEL (reference sequence). V dropped 10 bases and J dropped 7 bases, with 28 bases sitting between them. The DNA for the CDR3 is TGTGCCACCTGCCAGGGTTCGGGGAGAAAAGTAGGCGGGGAGCTGTTTTTT. Amino acids: CATCQGSGRKVGGELFF.

In this sample, this clonotype turned up many times. The chain links TRBV24-1 to TRBJ2-7; 8 nucleotides align to TRBD1. From germline, CDR1 is KGHDR and CDR2 SFDVKD. The length of the CDR3 is 15 residues. V lost 3 bases to trimming and J lost 5 bases; unmatched junction nucleotides: 8. The CDR3 reads CATSDRQGADNEQYF. The CDR3 DNA sequence: TGTGCCACCAGTGATCGCCAGGGGGCAGATAACGAGCAGTACTTC.

This clonotype has at least ten counts. This chain connects TRBV29-1 to TRBJ1-5; D call uncertain. The V end lost 4 bases, the J end lost 5 bases, and 18 bases lay between the germline ends. This CDR3 comprises 15 residues. Germline lookup yields CDR1 SQVTM and CDR2 ANQGSEA. CDR3 sequence reads: CSVVFPKDPYQPQHF. CDR3 DNA: TGCAGCGTTGTTTTCCCCAAGGACCCTTATCAGCCCCAGCATTTT.